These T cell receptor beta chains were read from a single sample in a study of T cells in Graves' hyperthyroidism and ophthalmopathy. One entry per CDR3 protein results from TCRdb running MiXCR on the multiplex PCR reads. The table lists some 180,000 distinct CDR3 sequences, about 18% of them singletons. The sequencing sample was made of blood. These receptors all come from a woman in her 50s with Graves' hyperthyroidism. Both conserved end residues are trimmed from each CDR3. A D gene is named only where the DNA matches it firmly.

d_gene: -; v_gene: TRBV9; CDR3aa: ASSRGQYSNQPQH
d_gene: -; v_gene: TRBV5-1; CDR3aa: ASSPPLSYNEQF
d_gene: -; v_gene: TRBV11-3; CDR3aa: ASQSRAGTGELF
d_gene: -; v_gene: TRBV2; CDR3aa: ASSERPYEQY
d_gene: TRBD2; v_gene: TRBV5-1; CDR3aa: ASSLLASGTGSYEQF
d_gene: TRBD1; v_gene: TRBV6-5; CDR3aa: ASSSQDRGLIDEQF
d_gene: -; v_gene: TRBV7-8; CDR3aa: ASSLQGHRYT
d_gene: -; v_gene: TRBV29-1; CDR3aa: SVEEEPFSTQY
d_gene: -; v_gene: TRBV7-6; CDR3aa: ASSSGPGGRETQY
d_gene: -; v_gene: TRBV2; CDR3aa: ASDDYGYT
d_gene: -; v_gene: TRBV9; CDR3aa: ASSLNTEAG
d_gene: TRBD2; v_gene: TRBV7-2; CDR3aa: ASTDPVGGSSYEQY
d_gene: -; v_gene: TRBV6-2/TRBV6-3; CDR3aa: ASSRDEITEAF
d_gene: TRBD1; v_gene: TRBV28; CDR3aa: ASSTDRGLSPGYEQY
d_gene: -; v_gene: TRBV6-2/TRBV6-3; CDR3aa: ASSRSEGRSQPQH
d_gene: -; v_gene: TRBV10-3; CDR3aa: AISGGNNEQF
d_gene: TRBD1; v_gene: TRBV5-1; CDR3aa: ASSVGRDSQNTEAF
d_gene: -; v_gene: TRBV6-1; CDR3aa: ASSKNRQFSRGALRNTIY
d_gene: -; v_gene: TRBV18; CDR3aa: ASSPFGTPGTGELF
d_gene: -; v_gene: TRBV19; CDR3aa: ASSIAQSGTRPQH
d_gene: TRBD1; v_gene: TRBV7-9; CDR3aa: ASSFKGAGYEQY
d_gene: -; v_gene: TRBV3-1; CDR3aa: ASSQGRVRQEAF
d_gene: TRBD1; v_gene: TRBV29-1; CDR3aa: SVLSQGAGYGYT
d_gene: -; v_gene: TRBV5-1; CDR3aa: ASSLGVINNQPQH
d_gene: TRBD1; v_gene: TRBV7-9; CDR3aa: ASSHQGAGYT
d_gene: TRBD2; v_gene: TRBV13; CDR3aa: ASSSRGGRETQY
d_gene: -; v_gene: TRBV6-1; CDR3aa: ASRASSYNSPLH
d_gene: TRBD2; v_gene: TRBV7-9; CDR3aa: ASSQGLAGEETQY
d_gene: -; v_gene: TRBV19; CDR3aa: ASLKGRTYEQY
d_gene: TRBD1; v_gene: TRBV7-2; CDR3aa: ASSFGQGQEKLF
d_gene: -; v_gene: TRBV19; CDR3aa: ASSILGQGNQPQH
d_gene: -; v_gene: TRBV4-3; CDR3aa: ASSSHRDYQETQY